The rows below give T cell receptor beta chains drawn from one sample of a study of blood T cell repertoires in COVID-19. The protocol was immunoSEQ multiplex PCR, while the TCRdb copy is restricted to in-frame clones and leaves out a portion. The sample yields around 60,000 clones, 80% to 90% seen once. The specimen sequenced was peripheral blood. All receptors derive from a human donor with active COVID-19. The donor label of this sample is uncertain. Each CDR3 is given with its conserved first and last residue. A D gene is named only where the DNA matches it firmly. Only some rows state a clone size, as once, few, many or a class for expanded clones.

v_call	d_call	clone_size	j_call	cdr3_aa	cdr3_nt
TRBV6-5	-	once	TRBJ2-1	CASSYSRQNNNEQFF	TGTGCCAGCAGTTACTCAAGACAGAACAACAATGAGCAGTTCTTC
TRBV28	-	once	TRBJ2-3	CASSLRPGKVVDTQYF	TGTGCCAGCAGTTTGCGACCGGGTAAGGTTGTGGATACGCAGTATTTT
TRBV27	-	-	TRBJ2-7	CASSPHTPTSSYEQYF	TGTGCCAGCAGTCCCCACACTCCGACTAGTTCCTACGAGCAGTACTTC
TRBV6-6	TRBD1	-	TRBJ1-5	CASSGQGSGQPQHF	TGTGCCAGCAGTGGACAGGGATCAGGACAGCCCCAGCATTTT
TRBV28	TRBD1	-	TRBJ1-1	CASSLMGQSEAFF	TGTGCCAGCAGTTTAATGGGACAGTCGGAAGCTTTCTTT
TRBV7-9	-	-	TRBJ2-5	CASSLARETQYF	TGTGCCAGCAGCTTAGCGAGGGAGACCCAGTACTTC
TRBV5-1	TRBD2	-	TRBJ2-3	CASSLGTSGGAADTQYF	TGCGCCAGCAGCTTGGGGACTAGCGGGGGGGCTGCAGATACGCAGTATTTT
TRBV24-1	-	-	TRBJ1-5	CATSDTARGNNQPQHF	TGTGCCACCAGTGACACGGCCAGGGGCAACAATCAGCCCCAGCATTTT
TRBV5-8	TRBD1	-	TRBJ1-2	CASGVAGQGAGYYGYTF	TGTGCCAGCGGAGTTGCGGGACAGGGGGCGGGGTACTATGGCTACACCTTC
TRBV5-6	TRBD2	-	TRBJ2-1	CASSTGLAGAVRGFF	TGTGCCAGCAGCACAGGACTAGCGGGTGCTGTTCGTGGGTTCTTC
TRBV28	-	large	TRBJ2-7	CASSFMGGEQYF	TGTGCCAGCAGTTTTATGGGGGGCGAGCAGTACTTC
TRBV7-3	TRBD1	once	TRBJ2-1	CASSPNRQGPEEQFF	TGTGCCAGCAGCCCAAACAGACAGGGGCCGGAGGAGCAGTTCTTC
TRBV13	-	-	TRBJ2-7	CASSSSYEQYF	TGTGCCAGCAGCTCTTCCTACGAGCAGTACTTC
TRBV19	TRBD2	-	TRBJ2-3	CASSIRLAGGTDTQYF	TGTGCCAGTAGTATCCGACTAGCGGGAGGGACAGATACGCAGTATTTT
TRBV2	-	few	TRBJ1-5	CASTSLPGSNQPQHF	TGTGCCAGCACATCGCTCCCAGGCAGCAATCAGCCCCAGCATTTT
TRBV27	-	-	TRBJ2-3	CASSLASGWDTQYF	TGTGCCAGCAGTTTAGCTTCGGGGTGGGATACGCAGTATTTT
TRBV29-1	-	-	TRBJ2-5	CSVLDSQETQYF	TGCAGCGTTCTGGACAGCCAAGAGACCCAGTACTTC
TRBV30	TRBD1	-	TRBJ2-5	CAWHTGGKTQYF	TGTGCCTGGCATACAGGGGGCAAGACCCAGTACTTC
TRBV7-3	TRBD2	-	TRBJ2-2	CASSLMPGLAGKNTGELFF	TGTGCCAGCAGCTTAATGCCCGGACTAGCGGGAAAGAACACCGGGGAGCTGTTTTTT
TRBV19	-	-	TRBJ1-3	CASSIQTFQGSSGNTIYF	TGTGCCAGTAGTATCCAGACATTCCAAGGGAGCTCTGGAAACACCATATATTTT